Sequencing of this T cell receptor (beta chain) was carried out in a study of T cells in Graves' hyperthyroidism and ophthalmopathy. With regard to this clonotype: No antigen is known for it.

Study results and limitations: The model foresaw ophthalmopathy a median roughly 6.3 months prior to onset. By a 13 V-J model, ophthalmopathy was set apart from stable hyperthyroidism. In blood, most of the thyroid clonotypes expanded above 0.001 were also present.

RNA transcripts gave rise to amplified TCR beta CDR3 regions. The TCR CDR3 first-round RT-PCR relied on the HTBI primer set. TCRdb re-called the multiplex PCR reads with MiXCR, one entry per CDR3 protein. Of 650,000 to 800,000 distinct CDR3 sequences listed, 45% are singletons. Diagnosis relied on clinical symptoms, serum thyroxine and TRAb, thyroid ultrasound and orbital computed tomography. The TCR originated in an adult man with Graves' disease, either hyperthyroidism or ophthalmopathy (not recorded which). Specimen: peripheral blood or thyroid tissue (not recorded which).

CDR3 nucleotides: TGTGCCAGCAGTTTAGGGGGTCGGGGCAGCTCCTATAATTCACCCCTCCACTTT. This codes for CASSLGGRGSSYNSPLHF. The chain carries TRBV2 and TRBJ1-6, with D possibly TRBD1 on 6 matching bases. The CDR3 totals 18 residues. Per germline, CDR1 SNHLY and CDR2 FYNNEI. Deletions cut 5 bases from V and 0 bases from J, with 17 bases between.